Listed here are 29 T cell receptor beta chains from one sample, sequenced in a study of cytomegalovirus exposure and HLA in healthy donors. Amplification used 60 Vbeta primers and 13 Jbeta primers. Assay used: immunoSEQ multiplex PCR; TCRdb lists only in-frame clones, some missing. The data hold approximately 220,000 clones, with more than 65% observed a single time. The sequenced sample consisted of PBMCs. These receptors came from a man between 18 and 35 years old in good health and CMV-seronegative.

The CDR3 sequence is CASSPGIFEKLFF. The CDR3 DNA reads as TGCGCCAGCAGCCCGGGGATCTTTGAAAAACTGTTTTTT. V and J are TRBV5-1 and TRBJ1-4; unclear D gene. Germline assignment: CDR1 SGHRS and CDR2 YFSETQ. Deletions cut 4 bases from V and 7 bases from J, with 11 bases between. The CDR3 contains 13 residues.

The V and J genes are TRBV11-2 and TRBJ2-7, with D perhaps matching TRBD2 (5 bases). This CDR3 has 15 amino acids. The V gene lost 4 bases and the J gene lost 3 bases, with 16 bases spanning the gap. Germline values: CDR1 SGHAT, CDR2 FQNNGV. CDR3 nucleotides: TGTGCCAGCAGCTATCTTCCCGGGGATAGCTACGAGCAGTACTTC. Residues: CASSYLPGDSYEQYF.

The J gene is TRBJ2-2, the V gene TRBV27; a weak D match, TRBD1 (6 bases). Germline CDR1 and CDR2: MNHEY and SMNVEV (reference sequence). V was trimmed by 3 bases and J by 4 bases, leaving 12 bases between them. The CDR3 is 15 amino acids. CDR3: CASSFETGFTGELFF. CDR3 DNA: TGTGCCAGCAGTTTTGAGACAGGCTTCACCGGGGAGCTGTTTTTT.

This chain joins TRBV5-6 and TRBJ2-7, with TRBD1 matching over 7 bases. V trimming: 2 bases; J trimming: 4 bases; junction bases outside the gene matches: 3. Germline CDR1 reads SGHDT; CDR2 reads YYEEEE. The CDR3 is 13 amino acids. The chain's CDR3 is CASSLQGSYEQYF. The CDR3 bases are TGTGCCAGCAGCTTACAGGGGTCGTACGAGCAGTACTTC. Full variable domain (remainder filled in from reference TRBV5-6 and TRBJ2-7): DAGVTQSPTHLIKTRGQQVTLRCSPKSGHDTVSWYQQALGQGPQFIFQYYEEEERQRGNFPDRFSGHQFPNYSSELNVNALLLGDSALYLCASSLQGSYEQYFGPGTRLTVT.

The J gene is TRBJ2-3, the V gene TRBV2; 7 nucleotides line up with TRBD2. Per the germline V gene, CDR1 is SNHLY and CDR2 is FYNNEI. J lost 6 bases, V lost 6 bases, and 15 bases had no gene match. The CDR3 length is 16 residues. CDR3 in amino acids: CASRGTSAPPMDTQYF. CDR3 nucleotide sequence: TGTGCCAGCAGGGGAACTAGCGCTCCCCCGATGGATACGCAGTATTTT. Combining the CDR3 with reference TRBV2 and TRBJ2-3 gives the whole variable domain EPEVTQTPSHQVTQMGQEVILRCVPISNHLYFYWYRQILGQKVEFLVSFYNNEISEKSEIFDDQFSVERPDGSNFTLKIRSTKLEDSAMYFCASRGTSAPPMDTQYFGPGTRLTVL.

The chain carries TRBV19 and TRBJ2-1; TRBD2 matches 10 bases. Germline assignment: CDR1 LNHDA and CDR2 SQIVND (reference sequence). The CDR3 has 17 amino acids. Trimming took 1 base from V and 7 from J; bases not matched to a gene: 10. CDR3 DNA sequence: TGTGCCAGTAGTATAGTGGTGGGGCTAGCGGGAGTGAATGAGCAGTTCTTC. The encoded protein is CASSIVVGLAGVNEQFF.

DNA for the CDR3: TGTGCCAGCTCACCCGGACTAGCGGGAGTGCAAGAGCAGTACTTC. Its protein is CASSPGLAGVQEQYF. The chain links TRBV18 to TRBJ2-7; 13 bases line up with TRBD2. The germline CDR1 and CDR2 sequences are KGHSH and LQKENI. Unmatched junction bases numbered 6, after V lost 3 bases and J lost 7 bases. The CDR3 length is 15 residues. Full variable domain (outside the CDR3, taken from reference TRBV18 and TRBJ2-7): NAGVMQNPRHLVRRRGQEARLRCSPMKGHSHVYWYRQLPEEGLKFMVYLQKENIIDESGMPKERFSAEFPKEGPSILRIQQVVRGDSAAYFCASSPGLAGVQEQYFGPGTRLTVT.

Note on this clone: The same CDR3 arises from other DNA sequences in this sample as well. The chain is built from TRBV2 and TRBJ1-2, with D unclear. Between the trimmed V and J ends, which lost 4 bases and 4 bases, there was a span of 10 bases. The CDR3 consists of 13 residues. Germline CDR1 and CDR2: SNHLY and FYNNEI. The CDR3 region has the DNA TGTGCCAGCAGTGGGACGGGAGGCTATGGCTACACCTTC. This codes for CASSGTGGYGYTF.

The V and J genes are TRBV7-9 and TRBJ1-1, with unresolved D. Germline loops: CDR1 SEHNR, CDR2 FQNEAQ (reference sequence). The CDR3 has 13 residues. V was clipped by 2 bases and J by 7 bases, with 11 bases between them. The CDR3 loop reads CASSLLGSDEAFF. CDR3 nucleotides: TGTGCCAGCAGCTTACTCGGCAGCGATGAAGCTTTCTTT.

The chain employs TRBV19 and TRBJ2-7; 11 nucleotides align to TRBD1. With V trimmed by 7 bases and J by 4 bases, 6 bases remained unmatched. Germline assignment: CDR1 LNHDA and CDR2 SQIVND (reference sequence). The CDR3 has 14 residues. CDR3 residues: CASTPGTGGYEQYF. In DNA form, the CDR3 reads TGTGCCAGTACCCCCGGGACAGGGGGTTACGAGCAGTACTTC.

This clone occurred a few times. The chain joins TRBV28 to TRBJ1-1, with 7 bases aligning to TRBD1. The CDR3 totals 14 residues. V was clipped by 6 bases and J by 0 bases; unmatched bases: 4. Germline assignment: CDR1 MDHEN and CDR2 SYDVKM. CDR3 in amino acids: CASRKGQLNTEAFF. The DNA of the CDR3 is TGTGCCAGCAGGAAGGGACAGTTGAACACTGAAGCTTTCTTT.

Details on this clone: The same CDR3 arises from other DNA sequences in this sample as well. The rearrangement links TRBV27 to TRBJ2-7; 12 bases are a match to TRBD1. Germline lookup yields CDR1 MNHEY and CDR2 SMNVEV (reference sequence). The junction had 4 bases not matched to a gene; V was cut back by 0 bases and J by 4 bases. The CDR3 is 16 residues long. The CDR3 is CASSLSGTGGFYEQYF. The CDR3 DNA is TGTGCCAGCAGTTTATCCGGGACAGGGGGCTTTTACGAGCAGTACTTC.

This chain connects TRBV19 to TRBJ1-5; 7 bases are a match to TRBD1. CDR1 LNHDA and CDR2 SQIVND come from the germline V gene (reference sequence). V lost 3 bases, J lost 6 bases, and 11 bases stayed unmatched. CDR3 length: 16 amino acids. CDR3 sequence reads: CASSISQGVPLQPQHF. The CDR3 DNA sequence: TGTGCCAGTAGTATTAGTCAGGGGGTTCCTCTTCAGCCCCAGCATTTT.

This chain uses TRBV19 with TRBJ1-4; tentatively, D is TRBD1 (5 bases). The V gene's germline CDR1 is LNHDA and CDR2 SQIVND (reference sequence). The CDR3 is made up of 16 amino acids. With 5 bases removed from V and 0 bases from J, the gap between germline ends came to 13 bases. In DNA, the CDR3 is TGTGCCAGTAGTTCAGGGACTGCCGCAACTAATGAAAAACTGTTTTTT. Amino acid sequence: CASSSGTAATNEKLFF. The full variable domain, in which reference TRBV19 and TRBJ1-4 provide the parts outside the CDR3, is DGGITQSPKYLFRKEGQNVTLSCEQNLNHDAMYWYRQDPGQGLRLIYYSQIVNDFQKGDIAEGYSVSREKKESFPLTVTSAQKNPTAFYLCASSSGTAATNEKLFFGSGTQLSVL.

This chain joins TRBV27 and TRBJ1-1; D might be TRBD1 (6 bases). This CDR3 comprises 15 residues. Germline CDR1 MNHEY, CDR2 SMNVEV (reference sequence). Trimming cost V 8 bases and J 1 base, with 17 bases left between them. CDR3 in DNA: TGTGCCAGCCTTGACAGGCATAGGGGGAACACTGAAGCTTTCTTT. This gives the protein CASLDRHRGNTEAFF.

The rearrangement joins TRBV6-4 to TRBJ1-2; D gene ambiguous. This CDR3 region has 12 residues. The ends were cut back, 2 bases at V and 4 bases at J, with 5 bases in the middle. Germline values: CDR1 MRHNA, CDR2 SNTAGT. DNA of the CDR3: TGTGCCAGCAGTGACGAGAGCTATGGCTACACCTTC. This sequence encodes CASSDESYGYTF.

The chain has TRBV29-1 and TRBJ2-7; tentative D call: TRBD2 (7 bases). This CDR3 has 14 amino acids. V dropped 1 base and J dropped 4 bases, with 14 bases sitting between them. The V gene's germline CDR1 is SQVTM and CDR2 ANQGSEA. CDR3 in amino acids: CSVEGGGLGYEQYF. The CDR3 DNA reads as TGCAGCGTTGAAGGGGGGGGCCTAGGGTACGAGCAGTACTTC.

The chain combines TRBV7-3 with TRBJ1-3; no definite D call. V was shortened by 3 bases and J by 2 bases, with 11 bases between the two germline ends. CDR1 and CDR2 (germline): SGHTA, FQGTGA. CDR3 length: 15 amino acids. The DNA of the CDR3 is TGTGCCAGCAGCTTGGACGGGAGGACTGGAAACACCATATATTTT. It translates to CASSLDGRTGNTIYF.

This chain joins TRBV15 and TRBJ2-1; tentative D call: TRBD1 (5 bases). Trimming left V 1 base short and J 2 bases short, with 6 bases between. Germline V gene lookup returns CDR1 LNHNV and CDR2 YYDKDF (reference sequence). The CDR3 is 14 amino acids. The CDR3 sequence is CATSRAGPYNEQFF. The CDR3 DNA is TGTGCCACCAGCAGAGCAGGGCCCTACAATGAGCAGTTCTTC. Supplemented by reference TRBV15 and TRBJ2-1, the full variable domain reads DAMVIQNPRYQVTQFGKPVTLSCSQTLNHNVMYWYQQKSSQAPKLLFHYYDKDFNNEADTPDNFQSRRPNTSFCFLDIRSPGLGDTAMYLCATSRAGPYNEQFFGPGTRLTVL.

The V gene is TRBV28, the J gene TRBJ1-2; D possibly corresponds to TRBD1 (5 bases). V was cut by 6 bases and J by 1 base, with 12 bases left in between. Germline V lookup: CDR1 MDHEN, CDR2 SYDVKM. CDR3 size: 14 residues. CDR3 nucleotide sequence: TGTGCCAGCAGCCGACAGTTCCTTAACTATGGCTACACCTTC. Translating it yields CASSRQFLNYGYTF.

V and J are TRBV18 and TRBJ2-3; 9 bases are a match to TRBD1. Looked up from germline, CDR1 is KGHSH and CDR2 is LQKENI. The CDR3 is 15 amino acids. Trimming took 6 bases from V and 3 from J; bases not matched to a gene: 7. The CDR3: CASSRTGASTDTQYF. The CDR3 nucleotides are TGTGCCAGCTCGCGGACAGGGGCTTCGACAGATACGCAGTATTTT. Full variable domain (remainder filled in from reference TRBV18 and TRBJ2-3): NAGVMQNPRHLVRRRGQEARLRCSPMKGHSHVYWYRQLPEEGLKFMVYLQKENIIDESGMPKERFSAEFPKEGPSILRIQQVVRGDSAAYFCASSRTGASTDTQYFGPGTRLTVL.

The V and J genes are TRBV28 and TRBJ2-1, with 8 bases aligning to TRBD1. The V and J ends lost 6 bases and 7 bases, in that order; junction bases with no gene match: 8. There are 14 residues in the CDR3. Per the germline V gene, CDR1 is MDHEN and CDR2 is SYDVKM. Here the CDR3 DNA reads TGTGCCAGCAGAGGACAGGGTAGGATGAATGAGCAGTTCTTC. Amino acids: CASRGQGRMNEQFF.

V and J are TRBV10-3 and TRBJ2-3; 14 positions agree with TRBD2. The V gene's germline CDR1 is ENHRY and CDR2 SYGVKD. V trimming: 6 bases; J trimming: 1 base; junction bases outside the gene matches: 12. There are 19 residues in the CDR3. The CDR3 DNA is TGTGCCATCAGCCAGCCGGGACTAGCGGGAGACGGTGGCACAGATACGCAGTATTTT. This gives the protein CAISQPGLAGDGGTDTQYF.

The rearrangement links TRBV7-2 to TRBJ2-5; TRBD2 aligns across 7 bases. The end of the DNA aligns better with TRBJ2-7, so the J call may be wrong. Germline V gives CDR1 SGHTA, CDR2 FQGNSA. The length of the CDR3 is 16 residues. For the CDR3, the DNA is TGTGCCAGCAGCCCCGGGGGGTCCCTAAGCTCCTACGAGCAGTACTTC. Translated: CASSPGGSLSSYEQYF.

The chain couples TRBV4-2 to TRBJ1-4, with 8 bases matching TRBD1. This CDR3 comprises 15 residues. The junction had 8 bases not matched to a gene; V was cut back by 4 bases and J by 7 bases. Germline V gives CDR1 LGHNA, CDR2 YNFKEQ. In DNA, the CDR3 is TGTGCCAGCAGCCGAGAGACAGGGGTAGGTGAAAAACTGTTTTTT. Amino acids: CASSRETGVGEKLFF.

The rearrangement joins TRBV13 to TRBJ2-5, with D possibly matching TRBD2 (6 bases). V was pared by 5 bases and J by 4 bases, with 20 bases between. Germline loops: CDR1 PRHDT, CDR2 FYEKMQ (reference sequence). The CDR3 has 16 residues. The CDR3 bases are TGTGCCAGCAGCCCCCCGGGTGCGGGAAGGGGAGAGACCCAGTACTTC. This encodes CASSPPGAGRGETQYF.

Written as DNA, the CDR3 is TGTGCCAGTAGTGCGCTGACGGAGGGGAATGGGGCCCAGCATTTT. This gives the protein CASSALTEGNGAQHF. V and J are TRBV19 and TRBJ1-5; maybe TRBD1 (5 bases). CDR1 is LNHDA, CDR2 SQIVND, per germline (reference sequence). This CDR3 comprises 15 residues. V was pared by 5 bases and J by 11 bases, with 22 bases between.

V and J are TRBV2 and TRBJ2-7; unclear D gene. Germline V CDR1 and CDR2: SNHLY, FYNNEI. V was clipped by 6 bases and J by 3 bases, with 6 bases between them. This CDR3 has 11 residues. In nucleotides, the CDR3 is TGTGCCAGCAGCGTACACTACGAGCAGTACTTC. It codes for CASSVHYEQYF. Combining the CDR3 with reference TRBV2 and TRBJ2-7 gives the whole variable domain EPEVTQTPSHQVTQMGQEVILRCVPISNHLYFYWYRQILGQKVEFLVSFYNNEISEKSEIFDDQFSVERPDGSNFTLKIRSTKLEDSAMYFCASSVHYEQYFGPGTRLTVT.

The rearrangement links TRBV7-9 to TRBJ1-2, with 8 positions matching TRBD1. The CDR3 covers 14 residues. V lost 5 bases to trimming and J lost 4 bases; unmatched junction nucleotides: 6. Germline values: CDR1 SEHNR, CDR2 FQNEAQ (reference sequence). The CDR3 bases are TGTGCCAGCAGCCCTCGGACAGGGTCCTATGGCTACACCTTC. The encoded protein is CASSPRTGSYGYTF.